This T cell receptor (beta chain) was profiled in a study of beta chain features in type 1 diabetes (dated by TCRdb to between 2018 and 2020). A note on the overall study: Mean age, gender distribution, total cell number and subset yield were not different between patients and healthy donors. A total of roughly 100 million sorted cells were examined across all samples, and RNA yield correlated strongly with the number of cells per subset. The study compared the TCRB repertoires of sorted circulating CD4+ T cell subsets in recently diagnosed type 1 diabetes patients with those in matched healthy donors. Naive and central memory subsets were obtained from all 30 or so donors, but regulatory and stem cell-like memory subsets were isolated from only 8 patients and roughly eight healthy donors.

What the study reported, not specific to this receptor: In all four CD4+ subsets, TCRB CDR3 length was moderately but significantly shorter in type 1 diabetes patients. Naive, central memory and regulatory TCRB repertoires appeared more similar among patients than among healthy donors. PCR may preferentially amplify shorter templates, but because patient and control samples were amplified and corrected together, any resulting skew would affect both groups equally. Because the HLA sub-analyses included only small numbers of individuals, any influence of HLA type on TCRB rearrangement was left unresolved. At VDJ recombination sites, type 1 diabetes patients had fewer insertions and more deleted nucleotides, which implies abnormalities in thymic rearrangement. Sequencing cDNA rather than genomic DNA could over-represent highly expressing activated cells, although activation and CD3 levels did not differ between groups.

The sample holds a few counts of this clone. This clone's antigen is unknown. Qualities for individual bases were not recorded, and no much larger clone is one base off. From each donor, a single peripheral blood sample of about 100 mL on average was drawn into heparinised tubes. Using a panel that included CD45RO, CCR7, CD25, CD127, CD95 and CD27, naive, central memory, regulatory and stem cell-like memory CD4+ T cells were sorted on a BD FACSAria II. Every sorted population had a purity above 95%. PBMCs were isolated immediately by Lymphoprep density gradient centrifugation and stained directly without culture. So that batch effects would be minimized, each experiment stained and sorted samples in pairs, pairing one healthy donor with one patient. All of the isolated RNA was reverse transcribed with the High Capacity cDNA Reverse Transcription Kit, so expressed TCRB transcripts were sequenced. Naive, central memory and regulatory T cell samples underwent deep immunoSEQ sequencing, averaging about 3.3 million total reads per sample. Sorted cells were lysed in RLT buffer, and RNA was extracted using DNase-treated RNeasy Micro or Mini kits according to cell number. Each cell subset was processed on its own to prevent cross-contamination, while patient and healthy donor samples were processed together. The immunoSEQ multiplex PCR was used to amplify TCRB sequences from cDNA, yielding 87-bp fragments that span the CDR3 region. Amplicons were sequenced on the Illumina HiSeq platform. The authors processed their data as follows. Synthetic template baselines were used to correct PCR bias computationally, reads within Hamming distance 2 were collapsed, and singletons that could not be merged were discarded. By aligning reads against IMGT, V, D and J genes, CDR3 length, and insertions or deletions at six rearrangement sites were assigned. Within each subset, clonotype counts were normalized to sorted cell number, and only after that were true diversity and Gini coefficients computed with the tcR R package. The overlap coefficient, calculated on TCRB nucleotide sequences, was used to quantify repertoire sharing. Out-of-frame TCRB sequences from naive cells were analyzed to stand in for the pre-selection repertoire. What TCRdb holds here is the immuneACCESS table cut down to in-frame rearrangements. Part of the clones is not present; checked against another copy, under half of the missing clones reflect an unresolved V gene, and the others are unexplained. V and J calls and clone size follow that table, whereas D and trimming were derived from the DNA. This sample is represented by about 740,000 clones; roughly an eighth of them were singletons. The top ten clonotypes cover less than 0.025% of the sample.

V is trimmed back by 6 bases and J by 5 bases, and the junction contains 10 bases that no gene match accounts for. CDR1 and CDR2 are drawn from the germline V gene: SGDLS, YYNGEE. The CDR3 has 15 amino acids, counting the end cysteine and phenylalanine. Only CDR3 DNA remains: 45 bases, in frame from the first base. The receptor's source is a man aged 18 to 30 with type 1 diabetes. The V gene is TRBV9 and the J gene is TRBJ2-2, with 7 bases in between that match TRBD2. Sequenced input: naive CD4+ T cells from blood. What this sample's cell subset or site label stands for: true naive CD4+ T cells. The bases are TGTGCCAGCAAAGTTGCGGGGGAACCGACCGGGGAGCTGTTTTTT. It translates to CASKVAGEPTGELFF.